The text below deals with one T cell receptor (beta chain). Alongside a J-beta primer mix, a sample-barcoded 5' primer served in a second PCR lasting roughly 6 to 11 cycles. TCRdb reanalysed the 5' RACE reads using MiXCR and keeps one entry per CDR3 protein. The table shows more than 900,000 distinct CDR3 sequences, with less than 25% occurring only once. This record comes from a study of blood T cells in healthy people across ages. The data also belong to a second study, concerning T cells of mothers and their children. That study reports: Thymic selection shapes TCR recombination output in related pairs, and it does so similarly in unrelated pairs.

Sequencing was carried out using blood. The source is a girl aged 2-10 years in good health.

In DNA, the CDR3 is TGCAGTGCTAGTCTCCGGGATGATACTGAAGCTTTCTTT. It encodes CSASLRDDTEAFF. The rearrangement uses TRBV20-1 and TRBJ1-1, with D unclear. Looked up from germline, CDR1 is DFQATT and CDR2 is SNEGSKA (reference sequence). The CDR3 runs to 13 residues. The V end lost 3 bases, the J end lost 5 bases, and 13 bases lay between the germline ends.